This entry features one T cell receptor (beta chain) sequence. Its antigen is as yet unknown. The record originates from a study of T cells in severe cutaneous drug reactions. Study results and limitations: One public TCRbeta CDR3 appeared in all seven blister samples, averaging about 15%.

Germline loops: CDR1 SQVTM, CDR2 ANQGSEA. The CDR3 is made up of 13 amino acids. TCR subtype-specific primers in iRepertoire multiplex PCR prepared libraries for bulk and single-cell sequencing. Multiplex PCR targeting V, D and J genes made bulk TCR beta libraries. TCRdb reprocessed the multiplex PCR reads, with one entry per CDR3 protein and no DNA. Its table lists 9,500 to 13,000 distinct CDR3 sequences. Sequenced patients had Stevens-Johnson syndrome or toxic epidermal necrolysis caused by carbamazepine. This TCR was recovered from a human donor with Stevens-Johnson syndrome, a severe cutaneous drug reaction. Material: cells from a skin blister. The rearrangement joins TRBV29-1 to TRBJ2-1. CDR3 in amino acids: CSVLTFSYNEQFF.